Below are 8 T cell receptor beta chains sequenced from a single sample in a study of cytomegalovirus exposure and HLA in healthy donors. PCR employed 60 Vbeta and 13 Jbeta primers. Sequenced by immunoSEQ multiplex PCR; TCRdb stores in-frame clones only, minus some. The listing records some 60,000 clones. Material: PBMCs. Receptor source: a man aged 30-40 years in good health and CMV-seropositive.

The CDR3 region has the DNA TGTGCCAGCAGCGGTGGCGGAGCATACCAAGAGACCCAGTACTTC. Amino acids: CASSGGGAYQETQYF. This chain connects TRBV9 to TRBJ2-5; D remains ambiguous. This CDR3 region has 15 residues. The V end was cut by 3 bases, the J end by 0 bases, with 12 bases between. Germline CDR1 and CDR2: SGDLS and YYNGEE.

The chain joins TRBV18 to TRBJ2-5; 12 bases are shared with TRBD1. V shed 4 bases and J 4 bases; nucleotides not matched to a gene: 4. CDR3 length equals 15 residues. Germline assignment: CDR1 KGHSH and CDR2 LQKENI. The CDR3: CASSRGTGGRETQYF. As DNA, the CDR3 is TGTGCCAGCTCACGAGGGACAGGGGGCCGAGAGACCCAGTACTTC. The variable domain in full, with the rest retrieved from reference TRBV18 and TRBJ2-5, is NAGVMQNPRHLVRRRGQEARLRCSPMKGHSHVYWYRQLPEEGLKFMVYLQKENIIDESGMPKERFSAEFPKEGPSILRIQQVVRGDSAAYFCASSRGTGGRETQYFGPGTRLLVL.

CDR3 loop: CASSAPGTGREKLFF. The CDR3 bases are TGTGCCAGCAGTGCCCCCGGGACAGGGAGAGAAAAACTGTTTTTT. This chain joins TRBV25-1 and TRBJ1-4; TRBD1 matches at 9 bases. Germline V gene data show CDR1 as MGHDK and CDR2 as SYGVNS. J lost 8 bases, V lost 4 bases, and 8 bases had no gene match. CDR3 length: 15 amino acids.

The gene calls are TRBV4-2 and TRBJ2-3; D gene unclear. Germline CDR1 LGHNA, CDR2 YNFKEQ. Trimming took off 0 bases at V and 4 bases at J, with 5 bases between the two ends. This CDR3 is 13 amino acids long. Written as DNA, the CDR3 is TGTGCCAGCAGCCAAGAGTCTCCAGATACGCAGTATTTT. This gives the protein CASSQESPDTQYF.

The V and J genes are TRBV5-1 and TRBJ2-7; 8 bases map to TRBD2. The ends lost 4 bases at V and 5 bases at J; junction bases unmatched: 2. The CDR3 is 12 residues long. CDR1 and CDR2 (germline): SGHRS, YFSETQ. DNA for the CDR3: TGCGCCAGCAGCGGGACTAGGAACGAGCAGTACTTC. Amino acids: CASSGTRNEQYF.

This rearrangement joins TRBV6-5 to TRBJ2-1, with TRBD2 matching over 9 bases. This CDR3 has 14 amino acids. Germline CDR1 is MNHEY and CDR2 is SVGAGI. With V trimmed by 6 bases and J by 3 bases, 3 bases remained unmatched. The CDR3 region is CASRGTSNYNEQFF. CDR3 nucleotide sequence: TGTGCCAGCAGAGGGACTAGCAACTACAATGAGCAGTTCTTC.

The rearrangement uses TRBV9 and TRBJ2-5, with TRBD1 matching over 9 bases. V shed 3 bases and J 1 base; nucleotides not matched to a gene: 1. Germline V gives CDR1 SGDLS, CDR2 YYNGEE. This CDR3 comprises 14 residues. CDR3 sequence: CASSAGQGQETQYF. For the CDR3, the DNA is TGTGCCAGCAGCGCGGGACAGGGCCAAGAGACCCAGTACTTC.

The chain recombines TRBV6-5 with TRBJ2-3, with D unclear. Germline-derived CDR1 and CDR2 are MNHEY and SVGAGI. Trimming cost V 5 bases and J 4 bases, with 10 bases left between them. CDR3 length: 13 residues. CDR3 nucleotide sequence: TGTGCCAGCAGTCCCTCAGGTCCAGATACGCAGTATTTT. Amino acid sequence: CASSPSGPDTQYF.